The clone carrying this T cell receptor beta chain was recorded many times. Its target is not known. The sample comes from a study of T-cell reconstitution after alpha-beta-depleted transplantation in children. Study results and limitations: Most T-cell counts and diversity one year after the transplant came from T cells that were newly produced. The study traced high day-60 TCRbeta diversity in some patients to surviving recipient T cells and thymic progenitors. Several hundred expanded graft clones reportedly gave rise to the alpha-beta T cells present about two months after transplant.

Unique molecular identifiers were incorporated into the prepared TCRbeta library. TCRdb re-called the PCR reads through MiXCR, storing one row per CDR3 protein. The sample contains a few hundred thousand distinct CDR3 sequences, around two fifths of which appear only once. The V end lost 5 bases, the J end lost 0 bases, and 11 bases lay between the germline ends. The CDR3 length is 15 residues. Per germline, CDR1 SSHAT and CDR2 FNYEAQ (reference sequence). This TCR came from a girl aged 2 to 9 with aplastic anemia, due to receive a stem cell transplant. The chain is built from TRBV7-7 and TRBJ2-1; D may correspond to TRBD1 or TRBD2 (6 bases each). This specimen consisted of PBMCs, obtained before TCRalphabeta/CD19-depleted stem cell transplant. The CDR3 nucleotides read TGTGCCAGCAGCCCGGGGGCGGGCTCCTACAATGAGCAGTTCTTC. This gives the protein CASSPGAGSYNEQFF. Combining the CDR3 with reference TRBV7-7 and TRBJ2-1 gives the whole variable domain GAGVSQSPRYKVTKRGQDVTLRCDPISSHATLYWYQQALGQGPEFLTYFNYEAQPDKSGLPSDRFSAERPEGSISTLTIQRTEQRDSAMYRCASSPGAGSYNEQFFGPGTRLTVL.